These 7 T cell receptor beta chains share one sample of origin, sequenced in a study of T cell responses to AZD1222 COVID-19 vaccine (dated by TCRdb to about 2021). Libraries were built with the immunoSEQ multiplex PCR assay. TCRdb re-hosts the immuneACCESS table, in-frame sequences only. Its copies lack some clones; in the studies checked, an unresolved V gene accounts for under half of them, and the cause for the rest is not known. The table for this sample lists 150,000 to 200,000 clones; roughly nine tenths of them were counted only once. 2.6% of the sample is taken by the ten largest. In the paper's terms, the time point label means: baseline before first vaccination. The starting material was peripheral blood, obtained on day 0 of AZD1222 vaccination. Every receptor here comes from an adult in good health.

This chain links TRBV5-1 with TRBJ1-6; no firm D call. Trimming took off 3 bases at V and 4 bases at J, with 11 bases between the two ends. The V gene's germline CDR1 is SGHRS and CDR2 YFSETQ. The CDR3 covers 15 residues. The chain's CDR3 is CASSSAKSYNSPLHF. CDR3 nucleotides: TGCGCCAGCAGCTCGGCGAAGAGTTATAATTCACCCCTCCACTTT.

The V call is TRBV18, the J call TRBJ1-5; D unresolved. Looked up from germline, CDR1 is KGHSH and CDR2 is LQKENI. Trimming pared 2 bases from V and 2 bases from J, leaving 10 bases between. The CDR3 totals 15 residues. This CDR3 is CASSPNGIGNQPQHF. CDR3 in DNA: TGTGCCAGCTCACCAAATGGGATAGGCAATCAGCCCCAGCATTTT.

This clone was picked up a small number of times. V usage is TRBV4-2 and J usage is TRBJ1-6, with unresolved D. The CDR3 covers 15 residues. Germline V CDR1 and CDR2: LGHNA, YNFKEQ. V lost 5 bases and J lost 5, with 13 bases in between. CDR3 loop: CASSYTTGNNSPLHF. CDR3 sequence (DNA): TGTGCCAGCAGCTACACGACGGGTAATAATTCACCCCTCCACTTT.

V and J are TRBV5-4 and TRBJ1-1; D unclear. CDR1 is SGHNT, CDR2 YYREEE, per germline (reference sequence). The CDR3 extends over 15 amino acids. V gave up 5 bases and J gave up 0 bases, with 14 bases separating them. The CDR3 is CASRDGEALNTEAFF. DNA for the CDR3: TGTGCCAGCAGGGACGGGGAGGCCCTGAACACTGAAGCTTTCTTT.

This clone was recorded once. The CDR3 here is CASSSLPVQRDSPLHF. The CDR3 DNA is TGTGCCAGTAGTTCCCTCCCGGTACAGAGGGATTCACCCCTCCACTTT. This sequence joins TRBV19 and TRBJ1-6; the D is unclear. V gave up 5 bases and J gave up 8 bases, with 19 bases separating them. CDR3 length equals 16 residues. From germline, CDR1 is LNHDA and CDR2 SQIVND (reference sequence).

This clone was recorded only once. The chain links TRBV7-8 to TRBJ1-1; no firm D call. In germline, CDR1 is SGHVS, CDR2 FQNEAQ. Trimming left V 1 base short and J 12 bases short, with 18 bases between. This CDR3 is built from 14 residues. The CDR3 nucleotides are TGTGCCAGCAGCTTAGGTTCCGGGCTCGGTGGGTCTTTCTTT. It is translated as CASSLGSGLGGSFF.

Concerning this clone itself: Different DNA sequences within this sample yield the same CDR3. The chain combines TRBV5-4 with TRBJ2-7, with 8 bases identical to TRBD1. This CDR3 is built from 14 residues. The V gene end was trimmed by 3 bases and the J gene end by 0 bases; junction bases not matched to a gene: 2. Germline lookup yields CDR1 SGHNT and CDR2 YYREEE (reference sequence). CDR3 nucleotides: TGTGCCAGCAGCTCCGGGACAGGCTCCTACGAGCAGTACTTC. Its translation is CASSSGTGSYEQYF.